The 9 T cell receptor beta chains in this list originate from one sample, sequenced in a study of blood T cell repertoires in COVID-19 (dated by TCRdb to the early 2020s). The library was produced with the immunoSEQ multiplex PCR assay. TCRdb's version of the immuneACCESS table is confined to in-frame rearrangements and falls short of the full clone set. An unresolved V gene accounts for under half of the shortfall where checked; the remainder is of unknown origin. This sample comprises 65,000 to 75,000 clones, about 69% of them detected only once. The top ten constitute over 20% of the sample. The sample consisted of peripheral blood. These receptors all come from a man in his 70s with acute or convalescent COVID-19.

This chain joins TRBV9 and TRBJ2-7; D might be TRBD2 (6 bases). The V gene lost 3 bases and the J gene lost 3 bases, with 13 bases spanning the gap. Germline V gives CDR1 SGDLS, CDR2 YYNGEE. This CDR3 has 14 amino acids. CDR3 bases: TGTGCCAGCAGCGGTAGCGGAGGGGTCTACGAGCAGTACTTC. Translated: CASSGSGGVYEQYF.

The chain carries TRBV2 and TRBJ2-6; TRBD1 is a possible D gene (6 bases). CDR3 length: 14 residues. Germline lookup yields CDR1 SNHLY and CDR2 FYNNEI. V lost 5 bases and J 2 bases, leaving 7 bases between the germline ends. In nucleotides, the CDR3 is TGTGCCAGCAGTAAGGGGGCTGGGGCCAACGTCCTGACTTTC. Amino acid sequence: CASSKGAGANVLTF. The complete variable domain, with remaining parts taken from reference TRBV2 and TRBJ2-6, reads EPEVTQTPSHQVTQMGQEVILRCVPISNHLYFYWYRQILGQKVEFLVSFYNNEISEKSEIFDDQFSVERPDGSNFTLKIRSTKLEDSAMYFCASSKGAGANVLTFGAGSRLTVL.

This chain joins TRBV27 and TRBJ1-2; TRBD1 is a possible D gene (5 bases). The CDR3 loop spans 13 amino acids. Germline CDR1 reads MNHEY; CDR2 reads SMNVEV (reference sequence). With 5 bases removed from V and 2 bases from J, the gap between germline ends came to 9 bases. The CDR3 DNA follows: TGTGCCAGCAGTGGGGCGCTGAACTATGGCTACACCTTC. Amino acids: CASSGALNYGYTF.

In its sample, this clone was seen once. The chain couples TRBV4-2 to TRBJ1-1; a possible D gene is TRBD1 (6 bases). This CDR3 contains 15 residues. V dropped 1 base and J dropped 1 base, with 10 bases sitting between them. The germline V gene encodes CDR1 LGHNA and CDR2 YNFKEQ. The CDR3 sequence: CASSQAPGQNTEAFF. The CDR3 bases are TGTGCCAGCAGCCAAGCCCCGGGACAGAACACTGAAGCTTTCTTT.

This chain links TRBV14 with TRBJ1-1, with 9 bases lining up with TRBD1. Per germline, CDR1 SGHDN and CDR2 FVKESK. With 1 base clipped from V and 5 bases from J, the junction kept 5 bases outside the gene matches. The CDR3 has 15 residues. DNA of the CDR3: TGTGCCAGCAGCCAAGCACAGGGGGCGCGTACTGAAGCTTTCTTT. Its protein product is CASSQAQGARTEAFF.

This clone appeared a single time. The CDR3 DNA is TGTGCCAGCAGCGCAACCGGGACTAGCGGTATCTACAATGAGCAGTTCTTC. Translating it yields CASSATGTSGIYNEQFF. The chain links TRBV7-8 to TRBJ2-1; 11 nucleotides agree with TRBD2. The CDR3 covers 17 residues. Unmatched junction bases numbered 9, after V lost 5 bases and J lost 3 bases. CDR1 is SGHVS, CDR2 FQNEAQ, per germline.

This rearrangement joins TRBV28 to TRBJ2-7; D is ambiguous. V lost 1 base and J 5 bases, leaving 6 bases between the germline ends. Germline V gene data show CDR1 as MDHEN and CDR2 as SYDVKM. The CDR3 has 12 residues. CDR3 sequence: CASSLSLNEQYF. The CDR3 DNA follows: TGTGCCAGCAGTTTATCCCTTAACGAGCAGTACTTC.

The genes are TRBV7-3 and TRBJ2-1, with 10 bases identical to TRBD1. CDR1 SGHTA and CDR2 FQGTGA come from the germline V gene. V shed 5 bases and J 6 bases; nucleotides not matched to a gene: 4. This CDR3 is 14 amino acids long. The CDR3: CASSPDRGGNEQFF. CDR3 sequence (DNA): TGTGCCAGCAGCCCGGACAGGGGGGGCAATGAGCAGTTCTTC.

V gene TRBV4-3 combines with J gene TRBJ2-7, with 7 bases fitting TRBD1. The length of the CDR3 is 18 residues. Germline trimming cut 1 base from V and 0 bases from J; bases unmatched to any gene: 12. The V gene's germline CDR1 is LGHNA and CDR2 YSLEER. The CDR3 DNA follows: TGCGCCAGCAGCCAAGTTTTGTCCGACAGGGTTGTCTCCTACGAGCAGTACTTC. It encodes CASSQVLSDRVVSYEQYF.